One sample yielded the 3 T cell receptor beta chains listed below, sequenced in a study of T cells in Graves' hyperthyroidism and ophthalmopathy. RNA transcripts were the template for amplifying TCR beta CDR3 regions. HTBI primers were the set used in a first-round RT-PCR of the TCR CDR3. One entry per CDR3 protein results from TCRdb running MiXCR on the multiplex PCR reads. The table includes some 600,000 distinct CDR3 sequences, roughly 14% detected once. The sequenced sample consisted of blood. The origin of the receptors is a woman in her 30s with Graves' hyperthyroidism that later progressed to Graves' ophthalmopathy.

A note on this clonotype: A read error may explain this, as a much larger clone is one base away. The chain joins TRBV7-2 to TRBJ2-7; TRBD2 aligns across 13 bases. The CDR3 extends over 18 amino acids. Germline assignment: CDR1 SGHTA and CDR2 FQGNSA. CDR3 in DNA: TGTGCCAGCAGCTTATTTGTACTAGCGGGAGGGCCTTTCTACGGGCAGTACTTC. It translates to CASSLFVLAGGPFYGQYF. Variable domain in full (rest from reference TRBV7-2 and TRBJ2-7): GAGVSQSPSNKVTEKGKDVELRCDPISGHTALYWYRQSLGQGLEFLIYFQGNSAPDKSGLPSDRFSAERTGGSVSTLTIQRTQQEDSAVYLCASSLFVLAGGPFYGQYFGPGTRLTVT.

The chain links TRBV24-1 to TRBJ2-1, with 13 bases fitting TRBD2. This CDR3 spans 14 amino acids. Trimming at V came to 9 bases and at J to 8 bases, leaving 6 bases not matched to a gene. CDR1 is KGHDR, CDR2 SFDVKD, per germline. Written as DNA, the CDR3 is TGTGCCACCCAAAGGACTAGCGGGAGTGATGAGCAGTTCTTC. It yields the protein CATQRTSGSDEQFF.

Remarks on this clonotype: The junction shows a germline mismatch at one end, possibly a read error. The chain joins TRBV29-1 to TRBJ2-2; D is ambiguous. CDR3 length equals 11 residues. The germline V gene has CDR1 SQVTM and CDR2 ANQGSEA. The CDR3 region has the DNA TGCAACGTTGGTAACACCGGGGAGCTGTTTTTT. This encodes CNVGNTGELFF.